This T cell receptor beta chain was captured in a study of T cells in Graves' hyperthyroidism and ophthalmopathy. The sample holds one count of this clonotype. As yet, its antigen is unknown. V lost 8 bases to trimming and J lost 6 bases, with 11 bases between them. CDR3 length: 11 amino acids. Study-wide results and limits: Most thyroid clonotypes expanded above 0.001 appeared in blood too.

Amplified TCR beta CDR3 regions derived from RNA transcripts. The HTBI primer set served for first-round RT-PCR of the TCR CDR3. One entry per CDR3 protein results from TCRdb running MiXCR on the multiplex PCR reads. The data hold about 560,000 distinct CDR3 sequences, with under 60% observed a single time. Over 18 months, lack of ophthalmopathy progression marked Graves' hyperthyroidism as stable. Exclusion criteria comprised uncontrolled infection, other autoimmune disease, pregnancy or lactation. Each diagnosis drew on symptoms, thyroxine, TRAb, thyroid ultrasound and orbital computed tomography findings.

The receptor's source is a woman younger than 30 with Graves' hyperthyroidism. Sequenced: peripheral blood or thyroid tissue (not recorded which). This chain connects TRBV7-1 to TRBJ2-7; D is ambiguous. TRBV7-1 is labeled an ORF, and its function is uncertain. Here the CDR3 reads CASAVNAEQYF. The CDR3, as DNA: TGTGCCAGCGCTGTCAACGCCGAGCAGTACTTC.